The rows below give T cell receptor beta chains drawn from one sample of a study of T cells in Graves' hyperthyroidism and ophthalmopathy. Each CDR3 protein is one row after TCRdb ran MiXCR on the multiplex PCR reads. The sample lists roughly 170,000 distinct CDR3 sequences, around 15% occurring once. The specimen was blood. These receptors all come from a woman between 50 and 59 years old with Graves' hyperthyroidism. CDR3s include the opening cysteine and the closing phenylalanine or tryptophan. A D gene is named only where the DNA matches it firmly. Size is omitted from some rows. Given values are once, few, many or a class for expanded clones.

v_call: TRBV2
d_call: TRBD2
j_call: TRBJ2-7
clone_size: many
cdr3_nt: TGTGCCAGCAGTGGAGCGAGGCTAGCGGGTGCCTACGAGCAGTACTTC
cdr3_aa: CASSGARLAGAYEQYF

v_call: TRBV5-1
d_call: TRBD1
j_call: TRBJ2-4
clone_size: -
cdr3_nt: TGCGCCAGCAGCCCCGGGACAGTAGCCAAAAACATTCAGTACTTC
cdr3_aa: CASSPGTVAKNIQYF

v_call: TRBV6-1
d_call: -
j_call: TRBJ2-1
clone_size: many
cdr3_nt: TGTGCCAGCAGTAACCAACAGGTAAACAACTACAATGAGCAGTTCTTC
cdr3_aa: CASSNQQVNNYNEQFF

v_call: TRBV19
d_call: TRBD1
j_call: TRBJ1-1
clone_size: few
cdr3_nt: TGTGCCAGTAGCCCGGTAGGTGGACAGGCTATGAACACTGAAGCTTTCTTT
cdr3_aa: CASSPVGGQAMNTEAFF

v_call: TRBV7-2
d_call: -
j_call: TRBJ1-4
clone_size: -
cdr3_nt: TGTGCCAGCAGCTTCTCGGGGACGATTAATGAAAAACTGTTTTTT
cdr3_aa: CASSFSGTINEKLFF

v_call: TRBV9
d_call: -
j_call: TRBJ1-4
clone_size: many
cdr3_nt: TGTGCCAGCAGCGCCCGGATAGGGGGAGATGAAAAACTGTTTTTT
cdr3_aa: CASSARIGGDEKLFF

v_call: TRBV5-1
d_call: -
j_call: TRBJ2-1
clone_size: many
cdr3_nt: TGCGCCAGCACACGGGGAAACTCCTACAATGAGCAGTTCTTC
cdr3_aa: CASTRGNSYNEQFF

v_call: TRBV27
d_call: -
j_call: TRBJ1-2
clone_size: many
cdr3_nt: TGTGCCAGCAGTTTAGTCCCCCTTGGGGGTCATGGCTACACCTTC
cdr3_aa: CASSLVPLGGHGYTF

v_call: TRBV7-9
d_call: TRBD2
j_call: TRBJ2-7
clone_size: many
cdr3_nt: TGTGCCAGCACCCGGGGGGGGGGTATCCACGAGCAGTACTTC
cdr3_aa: CASTRGGGIHEQYF

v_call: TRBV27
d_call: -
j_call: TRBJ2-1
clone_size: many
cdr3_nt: TGTGCCAGCAGTCCAACCGGGGCCTACAATGAGCAGTTCTTC
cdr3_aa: CASSPTGAYNEQFF

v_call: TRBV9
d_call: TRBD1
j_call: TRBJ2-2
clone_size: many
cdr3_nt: TGTGCCAGCAGCGGGACAGGGACCCCTAACACCGGGGAGCTGTTTTTT
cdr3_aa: CASSGTGTPNTGELFF

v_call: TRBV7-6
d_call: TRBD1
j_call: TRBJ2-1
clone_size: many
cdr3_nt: TGTGCCAGCAGCTTAGCGGGACAGGGTCTCAATGAGCAGTTCTTC
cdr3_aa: CASSLAGQGLNEQFF

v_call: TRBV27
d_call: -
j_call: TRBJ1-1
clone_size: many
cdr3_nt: TGTGCCAGCAGTCCCGCCCCAGGAGTTGGAAACACTGAAGCTTTCTTT
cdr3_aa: CASSPAPGVGNTEAFF

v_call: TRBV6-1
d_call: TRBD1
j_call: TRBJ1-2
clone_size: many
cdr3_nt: TGTGCCAGCAGTGGCATAGGGACAGGGGAAACCTATGGCTACACCTTC
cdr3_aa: CASSGIGTGETYGYTF

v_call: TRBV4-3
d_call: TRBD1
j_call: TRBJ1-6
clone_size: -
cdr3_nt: TGCGCCAGCAGCCCCCGGACAGGTTATTCACCCCTCCACTTT
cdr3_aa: CASSPRTGYSPLHF

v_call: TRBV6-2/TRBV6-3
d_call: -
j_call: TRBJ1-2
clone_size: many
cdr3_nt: TGTGCCAGCAGTTACGGTCGGCAGGGTGGTGCTGGCTACACCTTC
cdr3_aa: CASSYGRQGGAGYTF

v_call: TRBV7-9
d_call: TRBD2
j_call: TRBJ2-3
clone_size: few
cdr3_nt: TGTGCCAGCAGCAGCGGGACTAGCGGTACAGATACGCAGTATTTT
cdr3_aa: CASSSGTSGTDTQYF

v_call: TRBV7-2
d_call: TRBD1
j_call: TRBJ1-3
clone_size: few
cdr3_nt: TGTGCCAGCAGCCCTCAGGGGGCGCTTGGAAACACCATATATTTT
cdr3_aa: CASSPQGALGNTIYF

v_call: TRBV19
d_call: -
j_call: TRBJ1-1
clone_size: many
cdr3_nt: TGTGCCAGCTCGACGTTCAGGTTCCATGAAGCTTTCTTT
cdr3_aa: CASSTFRFHEAFF

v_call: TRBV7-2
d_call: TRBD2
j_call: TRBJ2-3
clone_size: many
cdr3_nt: TGTGCCAGCAGCATAGCCCGGGGGGGCGGCACAGATACGCAGTATTTT
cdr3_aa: CASSIARGGGTDTQYF

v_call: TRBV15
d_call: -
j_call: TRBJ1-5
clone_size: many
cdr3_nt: TGTGCCACCAGCAGAGAAGTGGGGAGTCAGCCCCAGCATTTT
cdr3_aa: CATSREVGSQPQHF

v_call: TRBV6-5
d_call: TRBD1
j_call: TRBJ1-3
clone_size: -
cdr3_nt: TGTGCCAGCAGCCGCTCCTACTCCGGGACAGGGGGCTCTGGAAACACCATATATTTT
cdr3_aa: CASSRSYSGTGGSGNTIYF

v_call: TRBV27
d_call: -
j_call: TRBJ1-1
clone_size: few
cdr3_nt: TGTGCCAGCAGTCCGGGTCTTTACCTAATGAGCACTGAAGCTTTCTTT
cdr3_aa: CASSPGLYLMSTEAFF

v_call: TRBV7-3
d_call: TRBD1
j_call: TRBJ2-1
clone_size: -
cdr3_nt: TGTGCCAGCAGCTCGAGAGTACAGGGGGCGTCAGGCTCCTACAATGAGCAGTTCTTC
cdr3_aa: CASSSRVQGASGSYNEQFF

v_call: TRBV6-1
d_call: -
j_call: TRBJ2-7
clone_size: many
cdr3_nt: TGTGCCAGCAGTGTTCGGCAGCCCTACGAGCAGTACTTC
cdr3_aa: CASSVRQPYEQYF

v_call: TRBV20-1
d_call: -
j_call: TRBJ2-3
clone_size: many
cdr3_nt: TGCAGTGCTCCGCGTCCTCAGGATACGCAGTATTTT
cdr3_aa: CSAPRPQDTQYF

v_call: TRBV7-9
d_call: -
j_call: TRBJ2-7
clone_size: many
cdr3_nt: TGTGCCAGCAGCCCAGCTTCGGGGAGTCGCGACGAGCAGTACTTC
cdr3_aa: CASSPASGSRDEQYF

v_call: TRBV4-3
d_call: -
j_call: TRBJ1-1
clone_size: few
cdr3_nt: TGCGCCAGCAGCCAAGAGGCGGGGAACACTGAAGCTTTCTTT
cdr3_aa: CASSQEAGNTEAFF

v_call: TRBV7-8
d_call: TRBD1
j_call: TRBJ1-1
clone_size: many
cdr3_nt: TGTGCCAGCAGCCCCCGGGACAGAAACCCCGGAGGCCCTGAAGCTTTCTTT
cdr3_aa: CASSPRDRNPGGPEAFF

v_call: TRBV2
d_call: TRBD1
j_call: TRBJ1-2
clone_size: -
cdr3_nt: TGTGCCAGCAGGATAGGACAGGCGGACTATGGCTACACCTTC
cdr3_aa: CASRIGQADYGYTF

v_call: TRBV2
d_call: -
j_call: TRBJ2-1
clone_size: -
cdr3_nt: TGTGCCAGCATCGTTAATGAGCAGTTCTTC
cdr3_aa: CASIVNEQFF

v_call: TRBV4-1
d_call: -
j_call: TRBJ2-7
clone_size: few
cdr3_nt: TGCGCCAGCAGCCAAGAAGTCACAGCGACCGAGCAGTACTTC
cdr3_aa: CASSQEVTATEQYF

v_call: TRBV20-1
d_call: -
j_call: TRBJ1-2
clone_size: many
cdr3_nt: TGCAGTGCTAGAGGGGTAGGGAGGGATGGCTACACCTTC
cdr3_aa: CSARGVGRDGYTF

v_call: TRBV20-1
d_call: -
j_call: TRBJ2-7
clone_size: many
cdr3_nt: TGCAGTTCAGGCGGAACGGGGGCCGACTACGAGCAGTACTTC
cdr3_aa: CSSGGTGADYEQYF

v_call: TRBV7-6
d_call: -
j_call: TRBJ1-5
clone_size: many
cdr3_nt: TGTGCCAGCAGCTTAGTTGGGGAGAGTCAGCCCCAGCATTTT
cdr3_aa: CASSLVGESQPQHF

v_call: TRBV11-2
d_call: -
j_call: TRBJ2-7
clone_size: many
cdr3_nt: TGTGCCAGCAGCTCCCCCGGGCAGGGGACTTACGAGCAGTACTTC
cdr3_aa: CASSSPGQGTYEQYF

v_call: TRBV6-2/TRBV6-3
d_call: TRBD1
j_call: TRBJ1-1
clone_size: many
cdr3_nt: TGTGCCAGCAGGGACCCCGGGACAGGGGATACTGAAGCTTTCTTT
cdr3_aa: CASRDPGTGDTEAFF

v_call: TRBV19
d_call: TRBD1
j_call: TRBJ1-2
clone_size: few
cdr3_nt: TGTGCCAGTAGTGGGACAGGGAACACAATCCTCAGGGGCTACACCTTC
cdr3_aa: CASSGTGNTILRGYTF

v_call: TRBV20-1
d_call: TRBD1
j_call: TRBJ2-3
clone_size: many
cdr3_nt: TGCAGTGCTAGAGACCCCTGGGCAGGGGGAGCAGATACGCAGTATTTT
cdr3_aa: CSARDPWAGGADTQYF

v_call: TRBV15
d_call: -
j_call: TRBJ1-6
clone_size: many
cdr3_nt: TGTGCCACCAGCAGGCCCTCGCAGGGGAGCGGTTCACCCCTCCACTTT
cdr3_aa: CATSRPSQGSGSPLHF